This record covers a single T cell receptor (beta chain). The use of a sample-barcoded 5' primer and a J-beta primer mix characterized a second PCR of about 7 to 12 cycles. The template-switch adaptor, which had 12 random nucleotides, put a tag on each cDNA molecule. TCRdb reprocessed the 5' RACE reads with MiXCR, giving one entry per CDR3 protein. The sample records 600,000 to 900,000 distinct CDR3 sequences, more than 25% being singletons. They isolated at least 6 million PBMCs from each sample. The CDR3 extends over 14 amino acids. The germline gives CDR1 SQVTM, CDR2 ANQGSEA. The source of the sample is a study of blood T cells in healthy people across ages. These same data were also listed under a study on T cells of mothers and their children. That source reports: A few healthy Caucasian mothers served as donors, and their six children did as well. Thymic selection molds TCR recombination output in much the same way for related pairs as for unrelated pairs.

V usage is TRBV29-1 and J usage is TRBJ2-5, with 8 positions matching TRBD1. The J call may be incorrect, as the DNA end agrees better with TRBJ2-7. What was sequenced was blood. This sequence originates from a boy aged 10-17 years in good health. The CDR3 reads CSVERTGRSYEQYF. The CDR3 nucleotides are TGCAGCGTTGAAAGGACAGGGAGGTCCTACGAGCAGTACTTC.